The entry that follows covers one T cell receptor (beta chain) sequence. At one of its ends the junction is not consistent with the germline gene, which may arise from a read error. This entry belongs to a study of control samples from healthy donors and cancer patients. The germline V gene encodes CDR1 SQVTM and CDR2 ANQGSEA. The CDR3 totals 9 residues. The method was immunoSEQ multiplex PCR; TCRdb's version includes in-frame clones alone and lacks a portion of them. The sample lists some 120,000 clones; approximately 90% were seen once. Source material: blood. The TCR originated in a man younger than 35 in good health. The chain recombines TRBV29-1 with TRBJ1-2, with no clear D. DNA for the CDR3: TGCAGCGTTGAAGAGCGGCCCTTCTTC. This sequence encodes CSVEERPFF.